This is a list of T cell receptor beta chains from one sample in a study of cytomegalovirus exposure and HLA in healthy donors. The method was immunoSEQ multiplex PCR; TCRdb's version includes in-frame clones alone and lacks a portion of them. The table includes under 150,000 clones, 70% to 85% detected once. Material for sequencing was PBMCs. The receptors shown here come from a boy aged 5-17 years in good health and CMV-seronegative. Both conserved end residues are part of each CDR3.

cdr3_aa: CASSYGTGFTYEQYF; j_call: TRBJ2-7; cdr3_length: 15; v_call: TRBV6-5
cdr3_aa: CAISDLATSYEQYF; j_call: TRBJ2-7; cdr3_length: 14; v_call: TRBV10-3
cdr3_aa: CASSLGRGNEQYF; j_call: TRBJ2-7; cdr3_length: 13; v_call: TRBV11-2
cdr3_aa: CASSEQGAGYEQYF; j_call: TRBJ2-7; cdr3_length: 14; v_call: TRBV27
cdr3_aa: CATSRDRGREGDEKLFF; j_call: TRBJ1-4; cdr3_length: 17; v_call: TRBV15
cdr3_aa: CASSQTDREGGYTF; j_call: TRBJ1-2; cdr3_length: 14; v_call: TRBV4-3
cdr3_aa: CAWSSTGGTEAFF; j_call: TRBJ1-1; cdr3_length: 13; v_call: TRBV30
cdr3_aa: CASSLGTASYEQYF; j_call: TRBJ2-7; cdr3_length: 14; v_call: TRBV9
cdr3_aa: CASSLAASLTYNEQFF; j_call: TRBJ2-1; cdr3_length: 16; v_call: TRBV7-2
cdr3_aa: CASSLEGLYGYTF; j_call: TRBJ1-2; cdr3_length: 13; v_call: TRBV5-5
cdr3_aa: CASSLLLAGTDTQYF; j_call: TRBJ2-3; cdr3_length: 15; v_call: TRBV27
cdr3_aa: CASSLRGGYPF; j_call: TRBJ1-2; cdr3_length: 11; v_call: TRBV7-3
cdr3_aa: CASSGARSTDTQYF; j_call: TRBJ2-3; cdr3_length: 14; v_call: TRBV5-4
cdr3_aa: CASSLVGLAGVEQFF; j_call: TRBJ2-1; cdr3_length: 15; v_call: TRBV5-6
cdr3_aa: CASSGGQGDEQYF; j_call: TRBJ2-7; cdr3_length: 13; v_call: TRBV6-5
cdr3_aa: CSASWHEQFF; j_call: TRBJ2-1; cdr3_length: 10; v_call: TRBV20-1
cdr3_aa: CASSANRGINEQYF; j_call: TRBJ2-7; cdr3_length: 14; v_call: TRBV11-2
cdr3_aa: CASSPPYAERDYGYTF; j_call: TRBJ1-2; cdr3_length: 16; v_call: TRBV5-4
cdr3_aa: CASSASGLANVLTF; j_call: TRBJ2-6; cdr3_length: 14; v_call: TRBV9
cdr3_aa: CASSFKGRGGEKLFF; j_call: TRBJ1-4; cdr3_length: 15; v_call: TRBV27
cdr3_aa: CASSGGTGGQFF; j_call: TRBJ2-1; cdr3_length: 12; v_call: TRBV2
cdr3_aa: CASNLREAGNEQFF; j_call: TRBJ2-1; cdr3_length: 14; v_call: TRBV19
cdr3_aa: CASRIAGGSDNEQFF; j_call: TRBJ2-1; cdr3_length: 15; v_call: TRBV5-1
cdr3_aa: CASSGDRNTEAFF; j_call: TRBJ1-1; cdr3_length: 13; v_call: TRBV7-2
cdr3_aa: CAISGTGDSPLHF; j_call: TRBJ1-6; cdr3_length: 13; v_call: TRBV10-3
cdr3_aa: CASTRTGAFSYGYTF; j_call: TRBJ1-2; cdr3_length: 15; v_call: TRBV7-2
cdr3_aa: CASSQDGAEQFF; j_call: TRBJ2-1; cdr3_length: 12; v_call: TRBV4-1
cdr3_aa: CSVVRLAGLDEQFF; j_call: TRBJ2-1; cdr3_length: 14; v_call: TRBV29-1
cdr3_aa: CASSPWETSGLPFQETQYF; j_call: TRBJ2-5; cdr3_length: 19; v_call: TRBV11-1
cdr3_aa: CASQVYSNQPQHF; j_call: TRBJ1-5; cdr3_length: 13; v_call: TRBV6-1
cdr3_aa: CASSQSGRTYEQYF; j_call: TRBJ2-7; cdr3_length: 14; v_call: TRBV14
cdr3_aa: CAIPVGGEQYF; j_call: TRBJ2-7; cdr3_length: 11; v_call: TRBV7-9
cdr3_aa: CASSSTGTSYEQYF; j_call: TRBJ2-7; cdr3_length: 14; v_call: TRBV5-1
cdr3_aa: CAWSAGGRMQPQHF; j_call: TRBJ1-5; cdr3_length: 14; v_call: TRBV30
cdr3_aa: CASSLRLAGGGSDTQYF; j_call: TRBJ2-3; cdr3_length: 17; v_call: TRBV7-2
cdr3_aa: CASRGQTIRNSGANVLTF; j_call: TRBJ2-6; cdr3_length: 18; v_call: TRBV19
cdr3_aa: CASSLRQNTDTQYF; j_call: TRBJ2-3; cdr3_length: 14; v_call: TRBV7-6
cdr3_aa: CAWSTGGEDEQYF; j_call: .; cdr3_length: 13; v_call: TRBV30
cdr3_aa: CASSKWDRGTGNTIYF; j_call: TRBJ1-3; cdr3_length: 16; v_call: TRBV5-6
cdr3_aa: CASRDRVANQPQHF; j_call: TRBJ1-5; cdr3_length: 14; v_call: TRBV27
cdr3_aa: CASSPQQGTAQHF; j_call: TRBJ1-5; cdr3_length: 13; v_call: TRBV18
cdr3_aa: CASRRRETQYF; j_call: TRBJ2-5; cdr3_length: 11; v_call: TRBV6-5
cdr3_aa: CASSPGTGGIEQYF; j_call: TRBJ2-7; cdr3_length: 14; v_call: TRBV7-9
cdr3_aa: CATSRGTGVLGEQYF; j_call: TRBJ2-7; cdr3_length: 15; v_call: TRBV15
cdr3_aa: CASSHGGDYTF; j_call: TRBJ1-2; cdr3_length: 11; v_call: TRBV6-5
cdr3_aa: CASQLGSGSDGYTF; j_call: TRBJ1-2; cdr3_length: 14; v_call: TRBV5-1
cdr3_aa: CASSLGTPRDEKLFF; j_call: TRBJ1-4; cdr3_length: 15; v_call: TRBV5-4
cdr3_aa: CASSLPGTSHNEQFF; j_call: TRBJ2-1; cdr3_length: 15; v_call: TRBV5-4
cdr3_aa: CASSYTVTDTQYF; j_call: TRBJ2-3; cdr3_length: 13; v_call: TRBV6-5